This T cell receptor beta chain was identified in a study of cytomegalovirus exposure and HLA in healthy donors. Study overall: Unique TCRs from HLA-typed donors, 80 million to 90 million of them, were held in an early data release. Overall study findings and caveats: Because they were indistinguishable, some V segments, including TRBV6-2 and TRBV6-3, were excluded.

On this clone itself: Its antigen remains unidentified. The same CDR3 also results from other DNA sequences found in this sample.

Germline CDR1 and CDR2: MDHEN and SYDVKM. The CDR3 length is 14 residues. Trimming removed 2 bases at V and 8 bases at J, with 13 bases between. PCR amplification relied on 60 Vbeta primers (plus 13 Jbeta primers). Sequencing used immunoSEQ multiplex PCR; TCRdb keeps in-frame clones, though not all of them. The data hold 150,000 or so clones, with more than 8% observed a single time. The donors (healthy individuals) were bone marrow donors. This chain links TRBV28 with TRBJ2-1; D perhaps matches TRBD1 (5 bases). The TCR sequence derives from a man between 50 and 59 years old in good health and CMV-seronegative. Sequenced material: PBMCs. The DNA of the CDR3 is TGTGCCAGCAGTTTAAACCGACAGCGCGATGAGCAGTTCTTC. It translates to CASSLNRQRDEQFF. The variable domain in full, with the rest retrieved from reference TRBV28 and TRBJ2-1, is DVKVTQSSRYLVKRTGEKVFLECVQDMDHENMFWYRQDPGLGLRLIYFSYDVKMKEKGDIPEGYSVSREKKERFSLILESASTNQTSMYLCASSLNRQRDEQFFGPGTRLTVL.